The rows below give T cell receptor beta chains drawn from one sample of a study of control samples from healthy donors and cancer patients. Using immunoSEQ multiplex PCR, the repertoire was profiled, and TCRdb retains in-frame clones only, with some absent. In the table there are some 120,000 clones, 85% to 90% of which are singletons. The sequencing sample was made of PBMCs. The receptor set was obtained from a woman in her 50s with colorectal cancer. CDR3s include the opening cysteine and the closing phenylalanine or tryptophan. The D gene is left open where the match is weak. For some rows the clone size is stated as once, few or many, or as a class when expanded; others skip it.

clone size | J gene | D gene | V gene | CDR3 length | CDR3 protein | CDR3 DNA
- | TRBJ1-1 | - | TRBV7-3 | 15 | CASSPVPTDNTEAFF | TGTGCCAGCAGCCCCGTCCCCACGGATAACACTGAAGCTTTCTTT
- | TRBJ1-1 | - | TRBV6-5 | 12 | CASSPGSTEAFF | TGTGCCAGCAGTCCAGGGTCCACTGAAGCTTTCTTT
few | TRBJ2-7 | TRBD1 | TRBV7-9 | 12 | CASRGTANEQYF | TGTGCCAGCAGGGGGACAGCTAACGAGCAGTACTTC
- | TRBJ2-7 | - | TRBV2 | 12 | CASRFGPYEQYF | TGTGCCAGCAGGTTCGGACCCTACGAGCAGTACTTC
- | TRBJ2-7 | TRBD1 | TRBV6-1 | 13 | CASYRDRAPEQYF | TGTGCCAGCTACCGGGACAGGGCCCCCGAGCAGTACTTC
- | TRBJ2-2 | TRBD1 | TRBV29-1 | 15 | CSASQGVIGTGELFF | TGCAGCGCTTCGCAGGGGGTAATAGGCACCGGGGAGCTGTTTTTT
- | TRBJ2-7 | - | TRBV5-1 | 13 | CATPPRGSYEQYF | TGCGCCACCCCGCCACGGGGGTCCTACGAGCAGTACTTC
- | TRBJ1-4 | TRBD1 | TRBV19 | 19 | CASSKADRGRGGTNEKLFF | TGTGCCAGTAGTAAGGCTGACAGGGGCAGAGGTGGGACTAATGAAAAACTGTTTTTT
- | TRBJ2-3 | TRBD2 | TRBV7-8 | 17 | CASSLNLRRESTDTQYF | TGTGCCAGCAGCTTAAACTTACGGCGGGAGTCGACAGATACGCAGTATTTT
- | TRBJ2-5 | TRBD2 | TRBV5-1 | 15 | CASSFGGSGGETQYF | TGCGCCAGCAGCTTTGGCGGATCGGGAGGGGAGACCCAGTACTTC
- | TRBJ2-1 | - | TRBV19 | 13 | CASSISAGTEQFF | TGTGCCAGTAGTATTTCCGCCGGGACAGAGCAGTTCTTC
- | TRBJ2-7 | - | TRBV28 | 13 | CASYGASSYEQYF | TGTGCCAGTTACGGCGCCAGCTCCTACGAGCAGTACTTC
once | TRBJ2-2 | TRBD1 | TRBV27 | 17 | CASSFRGTGGNTGELFF | TGTGCCAGCAGTTTCCGGGGGACAGGGGGGAACACCGGGGAGCTGTTTTTT
- | TRBJ2-1 | TRBD1 | TRBV15 | 15 | CATSREQGAYNEQFF | TGTGCCACCAGCAGAGAACAGGGGGCCTACAATGAGCAGTTCTTC
- | TRBJ1-4 | TRBD1 | TRBV24-1 | 14 | CATSDGQGEEKLFF | TGTGCCACCAGTGACGGACAGGGGGAGGAAAAACTGTTTTTT
- | TRBJ2-7 | TRBD1 | TRBV19 | 14 | CASSIGQGFYEQYF | TGTGCCAGTAGTATAGGACAGGGGTTCTACGAGCAGTACTTC
few | TRBJ2-7 | TRBD1 | TRBV2 | 12 | CASSQDRDEQYF | TGTGCCAGCAGTCAAGACAGGGACGAGCAGTACTTC
- | TRBJ1-1 | TRBD1 | TRBV9 | 14 | CASTPLTGGTEAFF | TGTGCCAGCACGCCGCTGACAGGGGGCACTGAAGCTTTCTTT
- | TRBJ1-3 | - | TRBV6-5 | 12 | CASSRQVQTIYF | TGTGCCAGCAGTAGACAGGTTCAGACCATATATTTT
once | TRBJ2-1 | TRBD2 | TRBV19 | 15 | CASSILADPYNEQFF | TGTGCCAGTAGTATCCTAGCGGACCCCTACAATGAGCAGTTCTTC
- | TRBJ2-7 | - | TRBV11-2 | 15 | CASSLGGTSQGEQYF | TGTGCCAGCAGCTTAGGAGGGACATCCCAGGGGGAGCAGTACTTC
- | TRBJ1-2 | - | TRBV28 | 14 | CASSSAGEGVGYTF | TGTGCCAGCAGTTCTGCCGGGGAGGGAGTTGGCTACACCTTC
once | TRBJ2-7 | - | TRBV7-8 | 13 | CASSLLVKYEQYF | TGTGCCAGCAGCTTATTGGTCAAGTACGAGCAGTACTTC
- | TRBJ1-5 | TRBD1 | TRBV2 | 14 | CASSEVGTDQPQHF | TGTGCCAGCAGTGAAGTAGGGACAGACCAGCCCCAGCATTTT
- | TRBJ1-1 | - | TRBV18 | 14 | CASSLRDTNTEAFF | TGTGCCAGCTCACTCCGGGACACTAACACTGAAGCTTTCTTT
- | TRBJ2-5 | - | TRBV6-1 | 16 | CASSEALLLGGETQYF | TGTGCCAGCAGTGAAGCTCTGCTCTTAGGGGGAGAGACCCAGTACTTC
few | TRBJ2-1 | TRBD2 | TRBV5-1 | 16 | CASSLTSGRSYNEQFF | TGCGCCAGCAGCTTGACTAGCGGACGATCCTACAATGAGCAGTTCTTC
once | TRBJ1-2 | - | TRBV18 | 13 | CASSPGRGYGYTF | TGTGCCAGCTCACCTGGCAGGGGCTATGGCTACACCTTC
- | TRBJ2-1 | - | TRBV14 | 12 | CASSQTRGEQFF | TGTGCCAGCAGCCAAACTAGGGGCGAGCAGTTCTTC
- | TRBJ2-1 | TRBD1 | TRBV29-1 | 13 | CSAETGGGNEQFF | TGCAGCGCCGAGACAGGGGGGGGCAATGAGCAGTTCTTC
- | TRBJ2-7 | - | TRBV5-1 | 13 | CASSLGSSYEQYF | TGCGCCAGCAGCTTGGGTAGCTCCTACGAGCAGTACTTC
- | TRBJ2-5 | TRBD2 | TRBV5-8 | 15 | CASSQGLAGLETQYF | TGTGCCAGCAGCCAGGGACTAGCGGGGCTGGAGACCCAGTACTTC
- | TRBJ2-5 | TRBD1 | TRBV2 | 14 | CARQGDRGRETQYF | TGTGCCAGACAGGGGGACAGGGGCCGTGAGACCCAGTACTTC
few | TRBJ2-1 | TRBD1 | TRBV5-8 | 14 | CASSLFRGNYEQFF | TGTGCCAGCAGCTTGTTCAGGGGGAACTATGAGCAGTTCTTC
- | TRBJ1-5 | - | TRBV12-3/TRBV12-4 | 13 | CASSVLSDQPQHF | TGTGCCAGCAGTGTTTTATCTGATCAGCCCCAGCATTTT
- | TRBJ1-1 | - | TRBV2 | 12 | CASRGPEPRAFF | TGTGCCAGCAGGGGACCGGAGCCTCGGGCTTTCTTT
- | TRBJ2-1 | - | TRBV19 | 14 | CASRGWGGQNEQFF | TGTGCCAGTAGGGGGTGGGGGGGCCAAAATGAGCAGTTCTTC
- | TRBJ1-1 | TRBD1 | TRBV18 | 14 | CASSPDGTEAEAFF | TGTGCCAGCTCACCTGACGGGACAGAAGCTGAAGCTTTCTTT
- | TRBJ2-5 | TRBD1 | TRBV5-4 | 14 | CASSPTGGSETQYF | TGTGCCAGCAGCCCGACAGGGGGTTCAGAGACCCAGTACTTC
- | TRBJ1-4 | - | TRBV3-1/TRBV3-2 | 15 | CASSRRQATNEKLFF | TGTGCCAGCAGCCGCAGACAAGCAACTAATGAAAAACTGTTTTTT
- | TRBJ1-5 | - | TRBV6-2/TRBV6-3 | 13 | CASSYNVYQPQHF | TGTGCCAGCAGTTACAACGTGTATCAGCCCCAGCATTTT
- | TRBJ2-5 | TRBD2 | TRBV5-1 | 17 | CASSLERGGRKQETQYF | TGCGCCAGCAGCTTGGAGCGGGGAGGGCGGAAACAAGAGACCCAGTACTTC
- | TRBJ2-7 | TRBD1 | TRBV6-1 | 16 | CASSAQGSAVTYEQYF | TGTGCCAGCAGTGCACAGGGGAGCGCCGTCACCTACGAGCAGTACTTC
- | TRBJ2-2 | TRBD2 | TRBV6-5 | 15 | CASRLMVAGAGELFF | TGTGCCAGCAGGCTTATGGTTGCGGGAGCCGGGGAGCTGTTTTTT
once | TRBJ2-3 | TRBD1 | TRBV13 | 15 | CASSPRDRSTDTQYF | TGTGCCAGCAGCCCAAGGGACAGAAGCACAGATACGCAGTATTTT
once | TRBJ2-7 | TRBD1 | TRBV9 | 16 | CASSPQTGTGRYEQYF | TGTGCCAGCAGCCCACAGACCGGGACAGGGCGGTACGAGCAGTACTTC
- | TRBJ1-1 | - | TRBV15 | 14 | CATSRDRVVTEAFF | TGTGCCACCAGCAGAGACAGGGTGGTAACTGAAGCTTTCTTT
- | TRBJ2-3 | - | TRBV14 | 13 | CASSHSDTDTQYF | TGTGCCAGCAGCCATAGCGACACAGATACGCAGTATTTT
- | TRBJ2-1 | - | TRBV28 | 16 | CASSPYRGTAYNEQFF | TGTGCCAGCAGCCCATACCGCGGGACAGCGTACAATGAGCAGTTCTTC
- | TRBJ2-7 | - | TRBV5-1 | 14 | CASSLEGSLFEQYF | TGCGCCAGCAGCTTGGAAGGCAGTTTGTTCGAGCAGTACTTC
- | TRBJ1-6 | - | TRBV21-1 | 14 | CASSLGGGSSPLHF | TGTGCCAGCAGCCTCGGGGGGGGGAGTTCACCCCTCCACTTT
- | TRBJ1-1 | - | TRBV6-4 | 14 | CARPPSRLATEAFF | TGTGCCAGGCCTCCATCCAGGCTGGCGACTGAAGCTTTCTTT
- | TRBJ1-3 | TRBD1 | TRBV2 | 14 | CASMSREGADTIYF | TGTGCCAGCATGTCGAGGGAGGGGGCGGACACCATATATTTT
- | TRBJ2-5 | - | TRBV30 | 14 | CAWNLAFNGETQYF | TGTGCCTGGAATTTAGCATTTAACGGAGAGACCCAGTACTTC